This TCR beta chain emerged from a study of beta chain features in type 1 diabetes. The study's findings and limits: The study found that naive, central memory and Treg TCRB repertoires appeared more similar in patients than in healthy donors. Among type 1 diabetes patients, VDJ junctions had fewer insertions and more deletions.

In its sample, this clone was seen a few times. The antigen is unknown. The CDR3 has 18 amino acids. V shed 5 bases and J 7 bases; nucleotides not matched to a gene: 17. Germline CDR1 is SGHAT and CDR2 is FQNNGV. TCRB transcripts that were expressed got sequenced, as all of the isolated RNA had been reverse transcribed. Sequencing was performed with immunoSEQ multiplex PCR; in TCRdb, only in-frame clones are kept and a portion is missing. In the table there are about 270,000 clones, approximately 14% of which are singletons. The rearrangement joins TRBV11-2 to TRBJ2-3; 11 bases agree with TRBD2. The sample consisted of naive CD4+ T cells from blood. The TCR originated in a woman aged 40-49 years in good health. The CDR3 loop is CASSLPRLAGGRRNTQYF. As DNA, the CDR3 is TGTGCCAGCAGCCTCCCCCGTCTAGCGGGGGGCAGACGAAATACGCAGTATTTT.